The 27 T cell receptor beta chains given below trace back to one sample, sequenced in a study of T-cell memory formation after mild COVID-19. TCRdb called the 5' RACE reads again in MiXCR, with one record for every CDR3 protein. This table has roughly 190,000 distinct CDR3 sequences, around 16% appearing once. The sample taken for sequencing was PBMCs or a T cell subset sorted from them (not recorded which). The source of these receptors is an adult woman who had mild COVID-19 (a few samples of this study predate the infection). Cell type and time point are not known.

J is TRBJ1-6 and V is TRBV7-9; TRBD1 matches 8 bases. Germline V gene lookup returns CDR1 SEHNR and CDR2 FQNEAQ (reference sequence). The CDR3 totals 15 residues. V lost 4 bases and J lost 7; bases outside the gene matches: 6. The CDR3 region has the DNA TGTGCCAGCAGCTCCGGACAGGGCCAGAATTCACCCCTCCACTTT. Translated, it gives CASSSGQGQNSPLHF. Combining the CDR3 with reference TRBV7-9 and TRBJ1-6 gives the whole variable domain DTGVSQNPRHKITKRGQNVTFRCDPISEHNRLYWYRQTLGQGPEFLTYFQNEAQLEKSRLLSDRFSAERPKGSFSTLEIQRTEQGDSAMYLCASSSGQGQNSPLHFGNGTRLTVT.

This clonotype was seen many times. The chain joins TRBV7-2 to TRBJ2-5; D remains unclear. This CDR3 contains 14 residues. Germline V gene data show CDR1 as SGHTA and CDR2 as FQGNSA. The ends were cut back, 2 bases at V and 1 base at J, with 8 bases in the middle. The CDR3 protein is CASSLMGGQETQYF. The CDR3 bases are TGTGCCAGCAGCTTAATGGGCGGCCAAGAGACCCAGTACTTC.

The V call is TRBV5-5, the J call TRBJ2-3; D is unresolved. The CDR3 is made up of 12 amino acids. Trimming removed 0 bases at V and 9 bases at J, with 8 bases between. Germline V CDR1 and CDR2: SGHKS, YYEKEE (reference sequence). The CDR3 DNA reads TGTGCCAGCAGCTTGGGCTTAGGGACGCAGTATTTT. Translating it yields CASSLGLGTQYF.

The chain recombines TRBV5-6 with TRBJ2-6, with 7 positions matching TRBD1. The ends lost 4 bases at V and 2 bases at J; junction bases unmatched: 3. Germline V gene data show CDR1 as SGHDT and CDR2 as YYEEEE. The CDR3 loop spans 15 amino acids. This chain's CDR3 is CASSITGAGANVLTF. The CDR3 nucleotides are TGTGCCAGCAGCATCACAGGGGCTGGGGCCAACGTCCTGACTTTC.

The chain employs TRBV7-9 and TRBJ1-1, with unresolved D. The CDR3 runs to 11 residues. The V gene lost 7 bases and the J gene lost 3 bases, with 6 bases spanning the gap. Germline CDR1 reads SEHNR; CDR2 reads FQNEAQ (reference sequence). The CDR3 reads CASTTHTEAFF. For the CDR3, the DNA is TGTGCCAGCACCACTCACACTGAAGCTTTCTTT.

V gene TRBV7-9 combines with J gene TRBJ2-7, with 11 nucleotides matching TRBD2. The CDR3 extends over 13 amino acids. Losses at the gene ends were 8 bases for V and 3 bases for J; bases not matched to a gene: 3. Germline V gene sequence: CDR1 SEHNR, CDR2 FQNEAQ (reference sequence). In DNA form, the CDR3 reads TGTGCCAGCGGACTAGCGGGTAACTACGAGCAGTACTTC. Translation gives CASGLAGNYEQYF.

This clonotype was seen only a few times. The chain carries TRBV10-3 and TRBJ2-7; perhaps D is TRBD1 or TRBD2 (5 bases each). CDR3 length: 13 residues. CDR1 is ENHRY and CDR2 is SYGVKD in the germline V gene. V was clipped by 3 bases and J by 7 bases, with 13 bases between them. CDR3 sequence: CAISDGTPVEQYF. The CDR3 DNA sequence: TGTGCCATCAGTGATGGGACCCCCGTGGAGCAGTACTTC.

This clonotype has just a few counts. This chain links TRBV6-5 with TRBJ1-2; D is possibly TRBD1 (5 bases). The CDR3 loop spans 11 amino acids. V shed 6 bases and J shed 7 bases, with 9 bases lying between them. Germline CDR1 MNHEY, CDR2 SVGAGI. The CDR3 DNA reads TGTGCCAGCAGGGGGGGGGTTGGCTACACCTTC. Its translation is CASRGGVGYTF.

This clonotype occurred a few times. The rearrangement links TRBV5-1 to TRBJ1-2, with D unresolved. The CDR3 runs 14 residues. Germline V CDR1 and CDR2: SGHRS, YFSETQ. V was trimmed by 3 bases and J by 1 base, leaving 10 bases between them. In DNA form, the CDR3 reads TGCGCCAGCAGCTCTCAGGTCGATAACTATGGCTACACCTTC. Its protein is CASSSQVDNYGYTF.

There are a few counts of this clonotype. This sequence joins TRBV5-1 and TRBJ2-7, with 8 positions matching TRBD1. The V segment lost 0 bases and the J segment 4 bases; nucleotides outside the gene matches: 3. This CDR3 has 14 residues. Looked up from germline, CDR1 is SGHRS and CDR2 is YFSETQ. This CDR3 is CASSLDQGAYEQYF. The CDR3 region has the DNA TGCGCCAGCAGCTTGGATCAGGGGGCATACGAGCAGTACTTC.

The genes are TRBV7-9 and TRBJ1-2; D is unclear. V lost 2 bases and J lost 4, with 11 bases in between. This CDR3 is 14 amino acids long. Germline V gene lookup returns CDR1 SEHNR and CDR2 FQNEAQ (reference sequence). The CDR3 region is CASSLLETLYGYTF. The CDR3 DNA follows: TGTGCCAGCAGCTTACTCGAGACCCTCTATGGCTACACCTTC.

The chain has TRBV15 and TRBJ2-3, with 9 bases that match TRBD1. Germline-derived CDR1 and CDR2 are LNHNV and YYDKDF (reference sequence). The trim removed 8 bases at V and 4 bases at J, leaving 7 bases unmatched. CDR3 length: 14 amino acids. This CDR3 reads CATSGTGYADTQYF. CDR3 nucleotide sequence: TGTGCCACCTCCGGGACAGGGTACGCAGATACGCAGTATTTT.

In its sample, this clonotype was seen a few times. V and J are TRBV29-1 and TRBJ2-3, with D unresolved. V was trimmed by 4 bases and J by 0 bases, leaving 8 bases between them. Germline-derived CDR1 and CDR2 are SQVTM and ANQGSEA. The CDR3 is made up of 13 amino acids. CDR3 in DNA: TGCAGCGTTGGATGGGGAAGCACAGATACGCAGTATTTT. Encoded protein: CSVGWGSTDTQYF.

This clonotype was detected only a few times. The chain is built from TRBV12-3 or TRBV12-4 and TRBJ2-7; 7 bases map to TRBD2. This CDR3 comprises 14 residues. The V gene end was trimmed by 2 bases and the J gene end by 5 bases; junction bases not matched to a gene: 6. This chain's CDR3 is CASSLKGGSHEQYF. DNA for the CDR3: TGTGCCAGCAGTTTAAAGGGAGGGAGCCACGAGCAGTACTTC.

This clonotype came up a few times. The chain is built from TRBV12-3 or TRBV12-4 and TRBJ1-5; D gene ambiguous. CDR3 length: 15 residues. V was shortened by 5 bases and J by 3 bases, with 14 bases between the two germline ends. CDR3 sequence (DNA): TGTGCCAGCAGTCCCCTTGCTGGGGTCAATCAGCCCCAGCATTTT. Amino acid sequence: CASSPLAGVNQPQHF.

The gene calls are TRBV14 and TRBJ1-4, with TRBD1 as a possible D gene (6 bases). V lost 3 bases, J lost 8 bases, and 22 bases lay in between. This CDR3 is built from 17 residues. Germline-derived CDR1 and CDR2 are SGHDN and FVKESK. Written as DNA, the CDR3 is TGTGCCAGCAGCCACGAGGGGGTGATAGGCCGTAGCGAAAAACTGTTTTTT. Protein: CASSHEGVIGRSEKLFF.

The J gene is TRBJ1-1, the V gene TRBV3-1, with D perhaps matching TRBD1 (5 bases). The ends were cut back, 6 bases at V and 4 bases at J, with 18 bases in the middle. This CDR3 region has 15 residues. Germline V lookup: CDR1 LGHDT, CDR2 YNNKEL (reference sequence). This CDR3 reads CASRFGAEGSTEAFF. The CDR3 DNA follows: TGTGCCAGCAGGTTCGGGGCAGAAGGGAGCACTGAAGCTTTCTTT.

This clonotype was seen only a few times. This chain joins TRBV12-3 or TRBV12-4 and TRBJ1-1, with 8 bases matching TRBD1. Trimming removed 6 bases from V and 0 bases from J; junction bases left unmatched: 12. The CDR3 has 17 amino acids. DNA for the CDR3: TGTGCCAGCAGGCCGAACGTCCGGGACAGGTTGAACACTGAAGCTTTCTTT. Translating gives CASRPNVRDRLNTEAFF.

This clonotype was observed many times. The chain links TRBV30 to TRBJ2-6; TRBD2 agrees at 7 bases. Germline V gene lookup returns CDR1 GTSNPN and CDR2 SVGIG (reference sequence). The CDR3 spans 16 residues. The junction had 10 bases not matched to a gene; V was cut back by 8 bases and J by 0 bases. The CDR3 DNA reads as TGTGCCATTGGGGGGGTCACATACTCTGGGGCCAACGTCCTGACTTTC. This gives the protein CAIGGVTYSGANVLTF.

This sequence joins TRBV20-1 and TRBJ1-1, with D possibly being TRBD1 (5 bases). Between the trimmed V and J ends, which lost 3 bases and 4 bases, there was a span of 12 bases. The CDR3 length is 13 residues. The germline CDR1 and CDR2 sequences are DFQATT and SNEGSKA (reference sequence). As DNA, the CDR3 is TGCAGTGCTAGTGCCTCTGGGGGCACTGAAGCTTTCTTT. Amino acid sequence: CSASASGGTEAFF.

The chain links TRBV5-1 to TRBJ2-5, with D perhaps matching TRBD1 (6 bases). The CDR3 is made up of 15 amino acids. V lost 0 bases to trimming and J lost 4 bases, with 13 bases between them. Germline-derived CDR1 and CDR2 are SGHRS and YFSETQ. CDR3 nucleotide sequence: TGCGCCAGCAGCTTGGCCCAGGGGTTGGGAGAGACCCAGTACTTC. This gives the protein CASSLAQGLGETQYF.

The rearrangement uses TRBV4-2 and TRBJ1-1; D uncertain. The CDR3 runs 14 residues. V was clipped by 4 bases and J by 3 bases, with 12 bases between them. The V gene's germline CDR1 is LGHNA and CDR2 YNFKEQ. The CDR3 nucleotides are TGTGCCAGCAGCCCGCGAGCCTGGGACACTGAAGCTTTCTTT. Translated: CASSPRAWDTEAFF.

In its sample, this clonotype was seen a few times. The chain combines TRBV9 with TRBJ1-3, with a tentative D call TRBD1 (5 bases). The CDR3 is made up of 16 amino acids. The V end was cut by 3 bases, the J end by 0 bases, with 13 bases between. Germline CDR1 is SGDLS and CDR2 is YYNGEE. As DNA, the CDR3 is TGTGCCAGCAGCGAGGGGTCCGGAAACTCTGGAAACACCATATATTTT. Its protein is CASSEGSGNSGNTIYF.

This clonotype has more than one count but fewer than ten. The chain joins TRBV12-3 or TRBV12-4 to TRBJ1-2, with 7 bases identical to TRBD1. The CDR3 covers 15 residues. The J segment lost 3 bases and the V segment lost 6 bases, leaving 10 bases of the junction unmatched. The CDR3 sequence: CASSMTGPGDYGYTF. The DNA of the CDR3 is TGTGCCAGCAGCATGACAGGGCCGGGAGACTATGGCTACACCTTC.

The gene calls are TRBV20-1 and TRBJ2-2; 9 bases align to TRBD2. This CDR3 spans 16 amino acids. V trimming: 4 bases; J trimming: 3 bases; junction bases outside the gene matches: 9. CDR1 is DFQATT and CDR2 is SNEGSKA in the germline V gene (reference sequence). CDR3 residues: CSATTLAGVDTGELFF. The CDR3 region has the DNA TGCAGTGCTACGACCTTAGCGGGAGTGGACACCGGGGAGCTGTTTTTT.

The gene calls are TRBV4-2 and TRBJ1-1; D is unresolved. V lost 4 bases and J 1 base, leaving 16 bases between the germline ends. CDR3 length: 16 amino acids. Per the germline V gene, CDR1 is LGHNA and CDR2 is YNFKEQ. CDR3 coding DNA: TGTGCCAGCAGCCCAAACCCCGGACGGGGGAACACTGAAGCTTTCTTT. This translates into CASSPNPGRGNTEAFF.

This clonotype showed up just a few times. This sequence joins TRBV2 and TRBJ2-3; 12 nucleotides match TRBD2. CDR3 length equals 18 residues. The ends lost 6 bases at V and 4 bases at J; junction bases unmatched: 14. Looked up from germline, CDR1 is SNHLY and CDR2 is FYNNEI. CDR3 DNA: TGTGCCAGCAGGTGGCCTATCGGACTAGCGGGAAAGGCAGATACGCAGTATTTT. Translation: CASRWPIGLAGKADTQYF.